This entry is about one TCR beta chain. Profiled with immunoSEQ multiplex PCR; TCRdb holds only in-frame clones, not every one. The sample has around 50,000 clones, 88% seen once; the top ten hold 2.4%. The data stem from a study of PD-L1 blockade in urothelial cancer. Study-level background: Blood analysis was done at 3 weeks (second dose) and 6 weeks after treatment began. Blood gave a median roughly 140,000 T cells.

With V trimmed by 3 bases and J by 5 bases, 5 bases remained unmatched. The CDR3 covers 15 residues. Per germline, CDR1 MNHNS and CDR2 SASEGT. The time point is: peripheral blood 6 weeks after treatment start. Each patient presented with locally advanced or metastatic urothelial carcinoma. Sequencing was performed on PBMCs, taken around atezolizumab (anti-PD-L1) treatment. This receptor was taken from a man in his 60s with urothelial cancer. This chain uses TRBV6-1 with TRBJ1-5, with TRBD1 matching 9 bases. CDR3 sequence: CASSDRDRAYQPQHF. DNA for the CDR3: TGTGCCAGCAGTGACCGGGACAGGGCCTATCAGCCCCAGCATTTT.